This T cell receptor beta chain was recovered during a study of blood T cell repertoires in COVID-19. At the level of the study: The origin of the acute and convalescent COVID-19 samples was the United States, Italy and Spain. PBMCs, B-cell-depleted T cells, or T cells provided the cDNA or gDNA that made up the material.

Trimming removed 5 bases from V and 5 bases from J, with 12 bases in between. The CDR3 has 14 residues. Germline V gives CDR1 LGHNT, CDR2 FRNRAP. Authors' methods: Estimates of nucleated cell counts were drawn from the amplification of reference gene primers. Profiled with immunoSEQ multiplex PCR; TCRdb holds only in-frame clones, not every one. V and J calls and clone size follow that table, whereas D and trimming were derived from the DNA. The sample yields about 38,000 clones, 87% seen once. The receptor's source is a human donor in a cohort sampled during active COVID-19. Sequencing used peripheral blood. J is TRBJ2-2 and V is TRBV12-5; possibly TRBD2 for D (5 bases). The CDR3 sequence is CASGRGSETGELFF. CDR3 DNA: TGTGCTAGTGGTAGAGGGTCGGAGACCGGGGAGCTGTTTTTT.